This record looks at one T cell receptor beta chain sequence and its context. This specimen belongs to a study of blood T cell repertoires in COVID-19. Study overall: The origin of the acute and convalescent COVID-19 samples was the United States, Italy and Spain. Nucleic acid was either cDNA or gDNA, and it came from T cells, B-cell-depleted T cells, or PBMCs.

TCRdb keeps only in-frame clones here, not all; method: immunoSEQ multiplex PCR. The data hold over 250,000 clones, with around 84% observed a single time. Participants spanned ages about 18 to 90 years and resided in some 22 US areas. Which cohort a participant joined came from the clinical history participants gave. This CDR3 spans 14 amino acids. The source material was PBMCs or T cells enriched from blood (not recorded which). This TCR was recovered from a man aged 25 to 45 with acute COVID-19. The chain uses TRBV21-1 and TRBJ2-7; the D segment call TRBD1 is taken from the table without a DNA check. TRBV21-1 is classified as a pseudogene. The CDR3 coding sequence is TGTGCCAGCAGCCTATGGAGGGGGCTCTACGAGCAGTACGTC. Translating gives CASSLWRGLYEQYV.